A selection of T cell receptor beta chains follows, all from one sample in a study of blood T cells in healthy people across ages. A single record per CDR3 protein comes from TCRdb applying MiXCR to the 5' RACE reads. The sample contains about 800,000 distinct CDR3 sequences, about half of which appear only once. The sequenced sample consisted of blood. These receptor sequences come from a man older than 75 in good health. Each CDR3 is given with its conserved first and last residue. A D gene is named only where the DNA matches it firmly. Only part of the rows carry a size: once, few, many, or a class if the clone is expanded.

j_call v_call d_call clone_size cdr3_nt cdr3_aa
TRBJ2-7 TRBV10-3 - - TGTGCCATCAGTGACCGGCTAAACTCCTACGAGCAGTACTTC CAISDRLNSYEQYF
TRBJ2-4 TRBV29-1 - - TGCAGCGCTGCCGAAGGGGCGCAGAACATTCAGTACTTC CSAAEGAQNIQYF
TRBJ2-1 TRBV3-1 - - TGTGCCAGCAGCCAACCCCCCAATGAGCAGTTCTTC CASSQPPNEQFF
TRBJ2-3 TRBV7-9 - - TGTGCCAGCAATGGGAGAACTACAGATACGCAGTATTTT CASNGRTTDTQYF
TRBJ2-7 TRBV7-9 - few TGTGCCAGCAGCTTACTAAAAACAGGGCTCAGCTCCTACGAGCAGTACTTC CASSLLKTGLSSYEQYF
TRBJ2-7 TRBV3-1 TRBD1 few TGTGCCAGCTCGTTCGGACAGGGGTTGTACGAGCAGTACTTC CASSFGQGLYEQYF
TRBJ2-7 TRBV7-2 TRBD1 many TGCGCCAGCAGCTCAACAGGGGACGAGCAGTACTTC CASSSTGDEQYF
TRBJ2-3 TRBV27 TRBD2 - TGTGCCAGCACTTCAGGGACTAGCGTCACAGATACGCAGTATTTT CASTSGTSVTDTQYF
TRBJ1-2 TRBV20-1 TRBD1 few TGCAGTGTTACTTGGGCCGACAGGGTAAAGGATGGCTACACCTTC CSVTWADRVKDGYTF
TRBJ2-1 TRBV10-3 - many TGTGCCATCAGTGAGCCGCAGGGAACCCACAATGAGCAGTTCTTC CAISEPQGTHNEQFF
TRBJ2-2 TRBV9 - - TGTGCCAGCTCGCGGTCCCCCCCCTACACCAGGGAGCTGTTTTTT CASSRSPPYTRELFF
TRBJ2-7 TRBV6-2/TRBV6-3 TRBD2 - TGTGCCAGCAGTTACCCCGGCCGGGACTATTCCTACGAGCAGTACTTC CASSYPGRDYSYEQYF
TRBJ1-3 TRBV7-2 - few TGTGCCAGCAGCTTATCAGGGCAGCTAGGAAACACCATATATTTT CASSLSGQLGNTIYF
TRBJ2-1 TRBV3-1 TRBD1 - TGTGCCAGCATAGGGGGCGCATTCAATGAGCAGTTCTTC CASIGGAFNEQFF
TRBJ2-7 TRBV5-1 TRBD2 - TGCGCCAGCAGCTTGGAACTAGCGGGCGCCTACGAGCAGTACTTC CASSLELAGAYEQYF
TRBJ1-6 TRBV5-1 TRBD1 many TGCGCCAGCAGCTTGACCACAGGGGAGGTGAATTCACCCCTCCACTTT CASSLTTGEVNSPLHF
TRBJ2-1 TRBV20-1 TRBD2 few TGCAGTGCTAGAGACGACAGGGCTAGCGGGAGTAGTGAGCAGTTCTTC CSARDDRASGSSEQFF
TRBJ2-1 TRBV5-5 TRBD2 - TGTGCCAGCAGCTTTAAACCGGGGCTAGCGGCTTTGGGTGAGCAGTTCTTC CASSFKPGLAALGEQFF
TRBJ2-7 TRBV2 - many TGTGCCAGCAGTTATGGCTACTCCTACGAGCAGTACTTC CASSYGYSYEQYF
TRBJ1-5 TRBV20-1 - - TGCAGTGCTAGGGCTGACAGGCGTAATCAGCCCCAGCATTTT CSARADRRNQPQHF
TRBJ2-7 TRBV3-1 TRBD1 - TGTGCCAGCAGCCTAACAGGGGTTCAGGGCGAGCAGTACTTC CASSLTGVQGEQYF
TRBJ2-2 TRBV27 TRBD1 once TGTGCCAGCAGTTACAGGGGCGGGGAGCTGTTTTTT CASSYRGGELFF
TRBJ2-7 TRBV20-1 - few TGCAGTGCCGCCCCGCTGGGCGGGATTTTACGCTACGAGCAGTACTTC CSAAPLGGILRYEQYF
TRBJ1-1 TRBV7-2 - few TGTGCCAGCGGCGTCGGGGCGCCGATCACTGAAGCTTTCTTT CASGVGAPITEAFF
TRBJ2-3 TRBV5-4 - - TGTGCCAGCAGACGAGGGGGGACCCCCACAGATACGCAGTATTTT CASRRGGTPTDTQYF
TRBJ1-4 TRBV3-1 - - TGTGCCAGCAGCCGGGCGAGTGAAAAACTGTTTTTT CASSRASEKLFF
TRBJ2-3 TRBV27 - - TGTGCCAGCAGTTCCCTCCGACAGGGCACAGATACGCAGTATTTT CASSSLRQGTDTQYF
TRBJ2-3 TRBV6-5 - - TGTGCCAGCAGCCGCTCGGGACTGTCTTACACAGATACGCAGTATTTT CASSRSGLSYTDTQYF
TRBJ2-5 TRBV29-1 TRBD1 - TGCAGCATTATCCAGGGGGCCCCGGCACCCCGGCAAGAGACCCAGTACTTC CSIIQGAPAPRQETQYF
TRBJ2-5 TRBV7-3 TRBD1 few TGTGCCAGCAGCTTAGGTGGGACAGATCAAGAGACCCAGTACTTC CASSLGGTDQETQYF
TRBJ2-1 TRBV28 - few TGTGCCAGCAGTTTAATCCGGGAGCCTTACAATGAGCAGTTCTTC CASSLIREPYNEQFF
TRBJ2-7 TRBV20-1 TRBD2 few TGCAGTGCTCAGGGGACTAGCGGGGTAAGCTCCTACGAGCAGTACTTC CSAQGTSGVSSYEQYF
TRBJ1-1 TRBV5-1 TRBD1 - TGCGCCAGCAGGGCCAGGGGGGGAGACACTGAAGCTTTCTTT CASRARGGDTEAFF
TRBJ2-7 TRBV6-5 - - TGTGCCAGCAGTTATGGGGGGCTAGCATCCTACAATGAGCAGTACTTC CASSYGGLASYNEQYF
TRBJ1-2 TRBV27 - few TGTGCCAGCAGTTCTTACCTTGCTGGGAACGGCTACACCTTC CASSSYLAGNGYTF
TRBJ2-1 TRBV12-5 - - TGTGCTAGTGGTTTTGGGCTGGACGAGCAGTTCTTC CASGFGLDEQFF
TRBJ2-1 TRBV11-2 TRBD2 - TGTGCCAGCAGCTTAGGACTAGCGGCCTTAAGCTCCTACAATGAGCAGTTCTTC CASSLGLAALSSYNEQFF
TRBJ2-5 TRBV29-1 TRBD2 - TGCAGCGCCACTGGGGGAGGGGAAGAGACCCAGTACTTC CSATGGGEETQYF